These 16 T cell receptor beta chains were sequenced from one sample in a study of response to subunit inactivated influenza vaccine. Via MiXCR, TCRdb re-called the RT-PCR reads, giving one row per CDR3 protein. Seen here are 800,000 or so distinct CDR3 sequences, less than 25% observed once, and the top ten hold roughly 10%. The starting material was PBMCs from blood, obtained approximately 5 days after vaccination. Source of these receptors: a man aged 45-65 years who received an inactivated influenza vaccine.

A few counts support this clonotype. The chain recombines TRBV18 with TRBJ1-1; D gene ambiguous. Trimming shortened V by 5 bases and J by 5 bases, and 9 bases separated the two germline ends. Germline V lookup: CDR1 KGHSH, CDR2 LQKENI. CDR3 size: 12 residues. CDR3 region: CASSIQSTEAFF. As DNA, the CDR3 is TGTGCCAGCTCAATTCAGAGTACTGAAGCTTTCTTT.

Notes on this clonotype: This likely comes from a read error, as the CDR3 has no conserved phenylalanine or tryptophan at its end. The chain uses TRBV4-1 and TRBJ1-3, with D possibly being TRBD1 (6 bases). The CDR3 is 14 residues long. Between the trimmed V and J ends, which lost 0 bases and 4 bases, there was a span of 7 bases. Germline CDR1 MGHRA, CDR2 YSYEKL. The CDR3 DNA reads as TGCGCCAGCAGCCAAGAAACAGGGGGAAACACCATATATATT. Protein sequence: CASSQETGGNTIYI.

This clonotype was picked up a small number of times. The genes are TRBV25-1 and TRBJ1-2; the match to TRBD1 covers 9 bases. Germline V gene lookup returns CDR1 MGHDK and CDR2 SYGVNS. The CDR3 loop spans 15 amino acids. Trimming at V came to 1 base and at J to 3 bases, leaving 3 bases not matched to a gene. The CDR3: CASSELTGGYYGYTF. The CDR3 DNA follows: TGTGCCAGCAGTGAATTAACAGGGGGCTACTATGGCTACACCTTC.

This clonotype turned up a few times. The chain carries TRBV4-2 and TRBJ1-6, with D unresolved. The CDR3 sequence is 13 residues long. From germline, CDR1 is LGHNA and CDR2 YNFKEQ. V was shortened by 0 bases and J by 10 bases, with 7 bases between the two germline ends. The CDR3 region has the DNA TGTGCCAGCAGCCAAGATTTCCGCTCACCCCTCCACTTT. Encoded protein: CASSQDFRSPLHF.

The V gene is TRBV7-9, the J gene TRBJ2-1, with TRBD1 identical over 10 bases. The CDR3 extends over 17 amino acids. The V gene end was trimmed by 5 bases and the J gene end by 6 bases; junction bases not matched to a gene: 13. Germline CDR1 is SEHNR and CDR2 is FQNEAQ (reference sequence). CDR3 region: CASSTRQGAKLSNEQFF. The CDR3 DNA reads TGTGCCAGCAGCACCCGACAGGGGGCTAAATTGTCCAATGAGCAGTTCTTC. The full variable domain, its missing parts supplied by reference TRBV7-9 and TRBJ2-1, is DTGVSQNPRHKITKRGQNVTFRCDPISEHNRLYWYRQTLGQGPEFLTYFQNEAQLEKSRLLSDRFSAERPKGSFSTLEIQRTEQGDSAMYLCASSTRQGAKLSNEQFFGPGTRLTVL.

There are a few counts of this clonotype. The rearrangement links TRBV20-1 to TRBJ2-4; D may be TRBD2 (6 bases). This CDR3 is 12 amino acids long. V was trimmed by 5 bases and J by 5 bases, leaving 10 bases between them. Germline loops: CDR1 DFQATT, CDR2 SNEGSKA (reference sequence). CDR3 residues: CSAGRGENIQYF. The CDR3 DNA sequence: TGCAGTGCTGGCCGCGGGGAAAACATTCAGTACTTC.

V and J are TRBV4-3 and TRBJ1-5, with TRBD1 as a possible D gene (5 bases). Germline V CDR1 and CDR2: LGHNA, YSLEER. Trimming left V 0 bases short and J 4 bases short, with 13 bases between. This CDR3 contains 16 residues. CDR3 bases: TGCGCCAGCAGCCAAGATTGGACATTCGGGAATCAGCCCCAGCATTTT. Amino acids: CASSQDWTFGNQPQHF.

This clonotype has just a few counts. The chain has TRBV12-3 or TRBV12-4 and TRBJ2-1; TRBD2 aligns across 10 bases. The CDR3 is 15 residues long. The junction had 10 bases not matched to a gene; V was cut back by 7 bases and J by 7 bases. DNA of the CDR3: TGTGCCAGCAATAAAGCGGGGGGGATAGGTAATGAGCAGTTCTTC. Translating gives CASNKAGGIGNEQFF.

This clonotype was counted between two and nine times. The chain has TRBV7-6 and TRBJ1-6, with D possibly being TRBD1 (5 bases). Germline V gives CDR1 SGHVS, CDR2 FNYEAQ. The CDR3 contains 14 residues. V gave up 4 bases and J gave up 4 bases, with 8 bases separating them. CDR3 sequence reads: CASSSRVYNSPLHF. DNA for the CDR3: TGTGCCAGCAGCTCCAGGGTTTATAATTCACCCCTCCACTTT.

This clonotype has just a few counts. The J gene is TRBJ2-7, the V gene TRBV5-4, with D possibly TRBD1 on 5 matching bases. From germline, CDR1 is SGHNT and CDR2 YYREEE (reference sequence). The CDR3 extends over 15 amino acids. V dropped 2 bases and J dropped 3 bases, with 15 bases sitting between them. CDR3 sequence reads: CASSLSQGANYEQYF. The CDR3 DNA follows: TGTGCCAGCAGCTTAAGCCAGGGTGCCAACTACGAGCAGTACTTC.

The chain combines TRBV6-2 or TRBV6-3 with TRBJ1-5; 8 bases align to TRBD1. This CDR3 spans 14 amino acids. V lost 8 bases and J lost 2; bases outside the gene matches: 5. The germline V gene encodes CDR1 MNHEY and CDR2 SVGEGT. The CDR3 here is CASCLTGGNQPQHF. The CDR3, as DNA: TGTGCCAGCTGCCTGACAGGGGGCAATCAGCCCCAGCATTTT.

J is TRBJ1-1 and V is TRBV11-2; 7 bases align to TRBD1. The length of the CDR3 is 13 residues. V was pared by 6 bases and J by 8 bases, with 9 bases of the junction left unmatched. Germline assignment: CDR1 SGHAT and CDR2 FQNNGV. The CDR3 sequence: CASRYGTASEAFF. In DNA form, the CDR3 reads TGTGCCAGCAGATACGGGACAGCGTCCGAAGCTTTCTTT.

This clonotype was seen only a few times. The chain joins TRBV7-2 to TRBJ2-3; D is possibly TRBD1 or TRBD2 (5 bases each). CDR1 and CDR2 from the germline V gene are SGHTA and FQGNSA. Trimming took off 5 bases at V and 1 base at J, with 13 bases between the two ends. The CDR3 spans 15 residues. DNA for the CDR3: TGTGCCAGCAGCGCGGGTATCAGGGGCACAGATACGCAGTATTTT. This codes for CASSAGIRGTDTQYF. Drawing the rest from reference TRBV7-2 and TRBJ2-3, the complete variable domain is GAGVSQSPSNKVTEKGKDVELRCDPISGHTALYWYRQSLGQGLEFLIYFQGNSAPDKSGLPSDRFSAERTGGSVSTLTIQRTQQEDSAVYLCASSAGIRGTDTQYFGPGTRLTVL.

The table lists this clonotype with a few counts. The rearrangement links TRBV30 to TRBJ1-2; D call uncertain. CDR3 length equals 11 residues. V lost 1 base to trimming and J lost 8 bases, with 8 bases between them. Germline lookup yields CDR1 GTSNPN and CDR2 SVGIG (reference sequence). This CDR3 is CAWSGLRGYTF. In DNA, the CDR3 is TGTGCCTGGAGTGGGTTGAGAGGCTACACCTTC.

This clonotype has a count of ten or more. This rearrangement joins TRBV7-6 to TRBJ2-7; D is undetermined. This CDR3 has 13 amino acids. Looked up from germline, CDR1 is SGHVS and CDR2 is FNYEAQ. Trimming left V 1 base short and J 4 bases short, with 8 bases between. The CDR3 loop is CASSLVKEYEQYF. The CDR3 DNA follows: TGTGCCAGCAGCTTAGTCAAGGAGTACGAGCAGTACTTC.

This clonotype was seen ten or more times. This chain uses TRBV10-3 with TRBJ2-5, with unresolved D. With 5 bases removed from V and 1 base from J, the gap between germline ends came to 14 bases. The germline V gene encodes CDR1 ENHRY and CDR2 SYGVKD. CDR3 length equals 15 residues. In DNA form, the CDR3 reads TGTGCCATCAGTTCAGTGCTATCCGCCCAAGAGACCCAGTACTTC. As protein: CAISSVLSAQETQYF.